This T cell receptor beta chain is from a study of read filtering for tumor transcriptome and immune sequencing. At the level of the study: Among patients, 17 to 20 were male and 14 female, aged 47 to 80 (mean about 69). By R-ISS, stages I, II and III held approximately 8, 16 and 7 patients.

This library used roughly 430 ng RNA and molecular barcoded adaptors spanning alpha/delta and beta/gamma chains. TCRdb called the reads again in MiXCR, with one record for every CDR3 protein. The data show roughly 68,000 distinct CDR3 sequences, 14% seen once. Regarding this clonotype: Germline and junction disagree at one end, which may indicate a read error.

This CDR3 has 17 amino acids. The germline gives CDR1 SGHTA, CDR2 FQGNSA. The rearrangement links TRBV7-2 to TRBJ2-4, with TRBD2 identical over 7 bases. The source is a donor over 35 with multiple myeloma. What was sequenced was a population of CD138-negative cells sorted from bone marrow. In nucleotides, the CDR3 is TGTGCAAGCAGCTTCAGCGGGATAGGTGGGGCCAAAAACATTCAGTACTTC. Translating gives CASSFSGIGGAKNIQYF.